The entry below describes one T cell receptor (beta chain). The entry originates in a study of blood T cell repertoires in COVID-19. V was cut by 1 base and J by 14 bases, with 20 bases left in between. Germline V CDR1 and CDR2: SGHDN, FVKESK. The CDR3 runs to 15 residues. Original handling: Cell counts per sample came from amplifying reference gene primers. Profiling relied on immunoSEQ multiplex PCR, and the TCRdb table lists in-frame clones only, not all of them. That table furnishes V, J and clone size, whereas the DNA furnished D and trimming. Among some 270,000 clones listed, just under 90% were seen once.

The sample consisted of PBMCs or T cells enriched from blood (not recorded which). The genes are TRBV14 and TRBJ1-4; D is unresolved. The source of this sequence is a woman aged 60 to 75 who had recovered from COVID-19. The CDR3: CASSQAPVRRVGLFF. CDR3 DNA sequence: TGTGCCAGCAGCCAAGCTCCCGTCCGGAGGGTCGGGCTGTTTTTT.